Listed here are 18 T cell receptor beta chains from one sample, sequenced in a study of Ad26.COV2.S vaccination and SARS-CoV-2 variants. The method was immunoSEQ multiplex PCR; TCRdb's version includes in-frame clones alone and lacks a portion of them. The top ten clones hold around 3.6% of a sample with a few hundred thousand clones, 70% to 90% of them seen once. Regarding treatment: about 20 received Ad26.COV2.S at low or high dose, single or two shots; several received placebo; per-sample allocation not given. Sampling was done on day 63 after the first vaccine or placebo injection. The source was peripheral blood, collected in a trial of Ad26.COV2.S vaccine versus placebo. The receptors here all came from a person aged 18-60 years who received the Ad26.COV2.S COVID-19 vaccine or a placebo.

This sequence joins TRBV27 and TRBJ2-2, with a possible D match to TRBD1 (6 bases). From germline, CDR1 is MNHEY and CDR2 SMNVEV (reference sequence). CDR3 length: 14 residues. V was shortened by 4 bases and J by 5 bases, with 11 bases between the two germline ends. The CDR3 DNA follows: TGTGCCAGCAGTTCCCAGGGGAAGACCGGGGAGCTGTTTTTT. Protein: CASSSQGKTGELFF.

The chain combines TRBV3-1 (or the pseudogene TRBV3-2) with TRBJ2-5, with 8 bases fitting TRBD2. Germline V CDR1 and CDR2: LGHDT, YNNKEL (reference sequence). This CDR3 has 16 amino acids. The V gene end was trimmed by 0 bases and the J gene end by 5 bases; junction bases not matched to a gene: 8. Here the CDR3 DNA reads TGTGCCAGCAGCCAAGATCGGGGGGGAAGGGAGGAGACCCAGTACTTC. Residues: CASSQDRGGREETQYF.

The genes are TRBV12-3 or TRBV12-4 and TRBJ2-2; D is undetermined. Deletions cut 3 bases from V and 8 bases from J, with 10 bases between. The CDR3 contains 13 residues. This chain's CDR3 is CASSFFRAGELFF. CDR3 sequence (DNA): TGTGCCAGCAGTTTTTTCCGGGCGGGGGAGCTGTTTTTT.

This clone was seen only once. V usage is TRBV28 and J usage is TRBJ2-7, with D unclear. The CDR3 is 13 residues long. Deletions cut 6 bases from V and 2 bases from J, with 11 bases between. From germline, CDR1 is MDHEN and CDR2 SYDVKM. CDR3 residues: CASRFASAYEQYF. Here the CDR3 DNA reads TGTGCCAGCAGATTCGCCAGCGCCTACGAGCAGTACTTC. Full variable domain (missing parts from reference TRBV28 and TRBJ2-7): DVKVTQSSRYLVKRTGEKVFLECVQDMDHENMFWYRQDPGLGLRLIYFSYDVKMKEKGDIPEGYSVSREKKERFSLILESASTNQTSMYLCASRFASAYEQYFGPGTRLTVT.

The V and J genes are TRBV7-3 and TRBJ2-1; 7 nucleotides line up with TRBD1. Losses at the gene ends were 5 bases for V and 5 bases for J; bases not matched to a gene: 9. The CDR3 consists of 15 residues. In germline, CDR1 is SGHTA, CDR2 FQGTGA. The CDR3 region is CASSPQDRFDNEQFF. The CDR3 DNA reads as TGTGCCAGCAGCCCCCAGGACAGGTTCGACAATGAGCAGTTCTTC.

In regard to this clone: Distinct nucleotide sequences in the sample also encode this CDR3. This rearrangement joins TRBV19 to TRBJ2-7; D call uncertain. Per germline, CDR1 LNHDA and CDR2 SQIVND (reference sequence). V lost 1 base and J 4 bases, leaving 2 bases between the germline ends. The CDR3 runs to 11 residues. In DNA form, the CDR3 reads TGTGCCAGTAGTATAGGATACGAGCAGTACTTC. Translated: CASSIGYEQYF.

V gene TRBV11-2 combines with J gene TRBJ1-4, with 8 nucleotides matching TRBD1. Germline V gene sequence: CDR1 SGHAT, CDR2 FQNNGV. The V segment lost 5 bases and the J segment 4 bases; nucleotides outside the gene matches: 9. This CDR3 contains 16 residues. The CDR3 here is CASSRAGTGRNEKLFF. CDR3 nucleotide sequence: TGTGCCAGCAGCCGAGCGGGGACAGGTCGTAATGAAAAACTGTTTTTT.

CDR3 nucleotides: TGTGCCAGCAGTTTAACAGGAGCTTATGGCTACACCTTC. The encoded protein is CASSLTGAYGYTF. The chain uses TRBV6-5 and TRBJ1-2, with D perhaps matching TRBD1 (5 bases). The CDR3 runs 13 residues. Per germline, CDR1 MNHEY and CDR2 SVGAGI. V shed 4 bases and J shed 5 bases, with 11 bases lying between them.

The chain carries TRBV6-2 or TRBV6-3 and TRBJ2-1; D is possibly TRBD1 (6 bases). This CDR3 has 13 amino acids. Per the germline V gene, CDR1 is MNHEY and CDR2 is SVGEGT. The V end was cut by 4 bases, the J end by 9 bases, with 13 bases between. CDR3 nucleotide sequence: TGTGCCAGCAGTTCACAGGGATTCGGTGAGCAGTTCTTC. Translating it yields CASSSQGFGEQFF.

This chain uses TRBV27 with TRBJ2-3, with D possibly matching TRBD1 (6 bases). This CDR3 is 16 amino acids long. Germline CDR1 MNHEY, CDR2 SMNVEV (reference sequence). V was shortened by 2 bases and J by 3 bases, with 15 bases between the two germline ends. The CDR3 nucleotides are TGTGCCAGCAGTTTACTCGGCAGGGGTGGTACAGATACGCAGTATTTT. It is translated as CASSLLGRGGTDTQYF.

The V gene is TRBV4-3, the J gene TRBJ2-1; 10 bases are a match to TRBD2. The V gene end was trimmed by 0 bases and the J gene end by 4 bases; junction bases not matched to a gene: 0. The length of the CDR3 is 15 residues. Germline-derived CDR1 and CDR2 are LGHNA and YSLEER. The chain's CDR3 is CASSQDSGGYNEQFF. Here the CDR3 DNA reads TGCGCCAGCAGCCAAGATAGCGGGGGGTACAATGAGCAGTTCTTC.

The chain carries TRBV5-5 and TRBJ2-7; no clear D gene. The CDR3 is made up of 11 amino acids. Trimming cost V 3 bases and J 4 bases, with 5 bases left between them. The germline V gene has CDR1 SGHKS and CDR2 YYEKEE (reference sequence). This chain's CDR3 is CASSSQYEQYF. The CDR3, as DNA: TGTGCCAGCAGCTCTCAATACGAGCAGTACTTC.

This clone appeared once. The CDR3 region has the DNA TGTGCCTGGGATCCGGGACAGGGCACCACTGAAGCTTTCTTT. As protein: CAWDPGQGTTEAFF. The V and J genes are TRBV30 and TRBJ1-1; 9 nucleotides agree with TRBD1. The length of the CDR3 is 14 residues. With V trimmed by 5 bases and J by 4 bases, 8 bases remained unmatched. The germline CDR1 and CDR2 sequences are GTSNPN and SVGIG (reference sequence).

V usage is TRBV7-9 and J usage is TRBJ2-5; D is unresolved. Germline CDR1 SEHNR, CDR2 FQNEAQ (reference sequence). V was clipped by 5 bases and J by 2 bases, with 9 bases between them. CDR3 length equals 13 residues. Written as DNA, the CDR3 is TGTGCCAGCAGCCCGACGGATCAAGAGACCCAGTACTTC. Its protein product is CASSPTDQETQYF.

V usage is TRBV28 and J usage is TRBJ1-2; 12 nucleotides line up with TRBD1. CDR1 is MDHEN, CDR2 SYDVKM, per germline. With 5 bases clipped from V and 5 bases from J, the junction kept 6 bases outside the gene matches. CDR3 length: 15 amino acids. CDR3 amino acids: CASSPGTGGGYGYTF. The CDR3 region has the DNA TGTGCCAGCAGTCCCGGGACAGGGGGCGGATATGGCTACACCTTC.

The chain combines TRBV7-8 with TRBJ1-5; D is unresolved. The length of the CDR3 is 12 residues. V was clipped by 4 bases and J by 3 bases, with 4 bases between them. Looked up from germline, CDR1 is SGHVS and CDR2 is FQNEAQ. CDR3 in amino acids: CASSSINQPQHF. The CDR3 coding sequence is TGTGCCAGCAGCTCAATCAATCAGCCCCAGCATTTT.

This rearrangement joins TRBV11-1 to TRBJ2-1; D might be TRBD1 (5 bases). The CDR3 consists of 13 residues. Trimming took off 5 bases at V and 4 bases at J, with 9 bases between the two ends. Germline V CDR1 and CDR2: SGHAT, FQDESV (reference sequence). CDR3 nucleotide sequence: TGTGCCAGCAGCCCCCGACAGTACAATGAGCAGTTCTTC. This gives the protein CASSPRQYNEQFF.

This chain joins TRBV9 and TRBJ2-7, with D possibly TRBD1 on 5 matching bases. This CDR3 is 17 amino acids long. Trimming took 5 bases from V and 4 from J, leaving 25 bases between them. The V gene's germline CDR1 is SGDLS and CDR2 YYNGEE. The CDR3, as DNA: TGTGCCAGCAGTTCCCTCGATAAGGACACCGGTCGGTACGAGCAGTACTTC. Residues: CASSSLDKDTGRYEQYF.